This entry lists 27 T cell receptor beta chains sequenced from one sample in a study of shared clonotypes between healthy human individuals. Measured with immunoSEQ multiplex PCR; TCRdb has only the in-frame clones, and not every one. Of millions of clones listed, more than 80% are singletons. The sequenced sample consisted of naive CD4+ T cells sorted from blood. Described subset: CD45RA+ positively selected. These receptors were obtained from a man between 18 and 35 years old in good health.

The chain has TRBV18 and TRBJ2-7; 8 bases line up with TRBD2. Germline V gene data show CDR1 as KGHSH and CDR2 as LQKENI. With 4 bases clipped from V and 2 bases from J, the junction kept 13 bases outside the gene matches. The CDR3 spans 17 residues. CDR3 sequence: CASSRTGGGGIPYEQYF. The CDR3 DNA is TGTGCCAGCTCACGAACGGGGGGGGGCGGTATCCCCTACGAGCAGTACTTC.

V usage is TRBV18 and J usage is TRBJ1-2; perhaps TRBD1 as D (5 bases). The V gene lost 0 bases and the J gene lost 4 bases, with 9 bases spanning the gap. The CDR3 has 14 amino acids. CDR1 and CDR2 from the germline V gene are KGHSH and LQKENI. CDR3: CASSPPGPPYGYTF. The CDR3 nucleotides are TGTGCCAGCTCACCACCGGGGCCCCCCTATGGCTACACCTTC.

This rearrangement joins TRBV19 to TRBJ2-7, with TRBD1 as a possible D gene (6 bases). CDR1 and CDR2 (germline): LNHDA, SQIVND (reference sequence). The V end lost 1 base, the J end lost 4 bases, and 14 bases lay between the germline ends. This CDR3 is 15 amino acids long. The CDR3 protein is CASSIGAGDFYEQYF. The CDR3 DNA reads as TGTGCCAGTAGTATAGGAGCAGGGGATTTTTACGAGCAGTACTTC.

The CDR3 bases are TGTGCCAGCAGCGTGAGGCCCGGGACTAGCGGGGGGGGGCCCACAGATACGCAGTATTTT. As protein: CASSVRPGTSGGGPTDTQYF. This rearrangement joins TRBV9 to TRBJ2-3, with TRBD2 identical over 16 bases. The V gene's germline CDR1 is SGDLS and CDR2 YYNGEE. Trimming at V came to 2 bases and at J to 2 bases, leaving 11 bases not matched to a gene. There are 20 residues in the CDR3.

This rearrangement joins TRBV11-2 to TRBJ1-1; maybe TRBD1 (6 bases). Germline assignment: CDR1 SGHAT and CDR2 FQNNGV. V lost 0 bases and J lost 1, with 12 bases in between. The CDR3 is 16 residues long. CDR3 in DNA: TGTGCCAGCAGCTTAGAGATCAACAGGGCGAACACTGAAGCTTTCTTT. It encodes CASSLEINRANTEAFF.

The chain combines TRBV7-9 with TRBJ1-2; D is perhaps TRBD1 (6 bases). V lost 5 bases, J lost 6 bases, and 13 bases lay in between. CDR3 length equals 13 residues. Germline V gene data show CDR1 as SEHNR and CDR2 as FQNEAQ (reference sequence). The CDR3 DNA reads TGTGCCAGCAGCCCCCAGGGGCGCAATGGCTACACCTTC. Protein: CASSPQGRNGYTF.

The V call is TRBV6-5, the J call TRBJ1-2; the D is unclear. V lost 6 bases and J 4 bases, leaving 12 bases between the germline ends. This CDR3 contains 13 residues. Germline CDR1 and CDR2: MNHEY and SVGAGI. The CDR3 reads CASSPGRVYGYTF. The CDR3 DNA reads TGTGCCAGCAGCCCCGGGAGGGTCTATGGCTACACCTTC.

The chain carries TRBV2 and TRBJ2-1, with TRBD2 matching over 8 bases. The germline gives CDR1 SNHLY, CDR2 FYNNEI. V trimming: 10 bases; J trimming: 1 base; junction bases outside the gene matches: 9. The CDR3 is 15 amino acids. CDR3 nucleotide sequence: TGTGCCACCCGGGAGGGTGGGCCTTCCTACAATGAGCAGTTCTTC. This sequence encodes CATREGGPSYNEQFF.

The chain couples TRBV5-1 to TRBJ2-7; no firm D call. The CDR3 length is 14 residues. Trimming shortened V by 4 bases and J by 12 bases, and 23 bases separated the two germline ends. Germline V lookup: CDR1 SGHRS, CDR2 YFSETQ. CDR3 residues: CASSASEQSPGWYF. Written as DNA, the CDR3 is TGCGCCAGCAGCGCGAGTGAACAGAGCCCCGGGTGGTACTTC.

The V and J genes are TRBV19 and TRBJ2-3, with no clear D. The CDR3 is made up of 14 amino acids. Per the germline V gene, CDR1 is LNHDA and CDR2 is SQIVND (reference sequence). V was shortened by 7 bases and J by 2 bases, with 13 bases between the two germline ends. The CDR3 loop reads CASNDGHHTDTQYF. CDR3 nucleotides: TGTGCCAGTAATGACGGCCACCACACAGATACGCAGTATTTT.

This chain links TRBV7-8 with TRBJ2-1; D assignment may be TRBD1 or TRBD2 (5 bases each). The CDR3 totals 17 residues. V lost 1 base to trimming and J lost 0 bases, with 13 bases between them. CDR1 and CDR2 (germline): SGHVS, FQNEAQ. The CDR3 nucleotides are TGTGCCAGCAGCTTAGAATGGGGGTTCAGCTCCTACAATGAGCAGTTCTTC. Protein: CASSLEWGFSSYNEQFF. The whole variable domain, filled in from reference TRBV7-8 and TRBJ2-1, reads GAGVSQSPRYKVAKRGQDVALRCDPISGHVSLFWYQQALGQGPEFLTYFQNEAQLDKSGLPSDRFFAERPEGSVSTLKIQRTQQEDSAVYLCASSLEWGFSSYNEQFFGPGTRLTVL.

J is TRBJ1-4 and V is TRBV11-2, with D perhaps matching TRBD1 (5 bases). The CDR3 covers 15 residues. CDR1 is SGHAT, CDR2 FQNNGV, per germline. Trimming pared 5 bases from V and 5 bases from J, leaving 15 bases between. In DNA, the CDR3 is TGTGCCAGCAGCCCCCGGGGGGGGTGGAATGAAAAACTGTTTTTT. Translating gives CASSPRGGWNEKLFF.

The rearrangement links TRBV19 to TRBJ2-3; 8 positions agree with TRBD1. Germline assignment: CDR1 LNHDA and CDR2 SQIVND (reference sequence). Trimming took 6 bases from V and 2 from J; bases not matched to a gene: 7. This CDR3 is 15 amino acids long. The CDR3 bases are TGTGCCAGTAGACGCCAGGGGGCGGTCACAGATACGCAGTATTTT. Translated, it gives CASRRQGAVTDTQYF.

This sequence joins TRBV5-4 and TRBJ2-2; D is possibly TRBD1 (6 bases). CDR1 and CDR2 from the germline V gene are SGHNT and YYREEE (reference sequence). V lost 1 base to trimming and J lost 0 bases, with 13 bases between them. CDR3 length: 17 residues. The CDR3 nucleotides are TGTGCCAGCAGCTTGCAGGGGAGCCCCGCGAACACCGGGGAGCTGTTTTTT. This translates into CASSLQGSPANTGELFF.

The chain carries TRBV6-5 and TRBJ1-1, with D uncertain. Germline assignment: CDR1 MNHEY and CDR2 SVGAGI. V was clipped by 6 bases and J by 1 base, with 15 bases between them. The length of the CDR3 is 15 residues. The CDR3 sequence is CASSREGGRNTEAFF. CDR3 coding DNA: TGTGCCAGCAGCCGGGAAGGAGGGAGGAACACTGAAGCTTTCTTT.

The chain's CDR3 is CASSYSTGPYSYEQYF. CDR3 DNA: TGTGCCAGCAGTTATTCGACAGGCCCCTATTCCTACGAGCAGTACTTC. The chain combines TRBV27 with TRBJ2-7; D is perhaps TRBD1 (6 bases). This CDR3 contains 16 residues. Trimming pared 4 bases from V and 1 base from J, leaving 17 bases between. Germline V gives CDR1 MNHEY, CDR2 SMNVEV (reference sequence).

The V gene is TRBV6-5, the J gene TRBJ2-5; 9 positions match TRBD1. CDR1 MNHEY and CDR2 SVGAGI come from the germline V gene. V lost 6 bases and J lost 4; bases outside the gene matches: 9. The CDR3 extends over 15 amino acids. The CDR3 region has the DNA TGTGCCAGCAGCCTCCTCGGACAGGGGTCAGAGACCCAGTACTTC. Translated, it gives CASSLLGQGSETQYF.

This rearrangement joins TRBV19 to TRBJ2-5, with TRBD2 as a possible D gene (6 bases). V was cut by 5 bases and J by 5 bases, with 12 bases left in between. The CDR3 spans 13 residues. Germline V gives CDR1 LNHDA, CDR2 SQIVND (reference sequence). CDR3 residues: CASSRGGLETQYF. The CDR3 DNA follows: TGTGCCAGTAGTCGCGGAGGGTTGGAGACCCAGTACTTC.

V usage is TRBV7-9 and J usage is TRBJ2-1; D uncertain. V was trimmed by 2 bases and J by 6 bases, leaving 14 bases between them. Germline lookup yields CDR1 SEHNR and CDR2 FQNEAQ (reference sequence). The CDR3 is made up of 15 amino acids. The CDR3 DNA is TGTGCCAGCAGCTTATCTTTCGCAGTTCGCAATGAGCAGTTCTTC. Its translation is CASSLSFAVRNEQFF.

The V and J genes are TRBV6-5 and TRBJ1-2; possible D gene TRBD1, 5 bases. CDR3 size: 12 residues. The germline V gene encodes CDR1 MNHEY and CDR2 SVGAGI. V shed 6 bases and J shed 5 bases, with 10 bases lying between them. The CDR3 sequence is CASRSGGYGYTF. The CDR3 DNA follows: TGTGCCAGCAGGTCCGGGGGGTATGGCTACACCTTC.

The CDR3 loop is CASSPPGTSGYSYNEQFF. The CDR3 bases are TGTGCCAGCAGCCCCCCCGGGACTAGCGGATATTCCTACAATGAGCAGTTCTTC. The rearrangement links TRBV7-2 to TRBJ2-1; 11 bases line up with TRBD2. The CDR3 spans 18 residues. J gave up 1 base and V 5 bases, and 10 bases lay outside the gene matches. Looked up from germline, CDR1 is SGHTA and CDR2 is FQGNSA.

This CDR3 is CASSIWASGAYEQYF. CDR3 DNA: TGTGCCAGTAGTATCTGGGCTAGCGGAGCCTACGAGCAGTACTTC. This sequence joins TRBV19 and TRBJ2-7; 7 bases line up with TRBD2. V gave up 3 bases and J gave up 2 bases; unmatched junction bases: 7. Germline V gene lookup returns CDR1 LNHDA and CDR2 SQIVND (reference sequence). The CDR3 has 15 residues.

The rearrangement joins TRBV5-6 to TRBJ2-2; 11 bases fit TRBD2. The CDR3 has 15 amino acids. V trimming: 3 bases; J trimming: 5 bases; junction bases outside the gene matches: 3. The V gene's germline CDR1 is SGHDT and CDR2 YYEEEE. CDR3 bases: TGTGCCAGCAGCTATGGACTAGCGGGTACCGGGGAGCTGTTTTTT. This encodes CASSYGLAGTGELFF.

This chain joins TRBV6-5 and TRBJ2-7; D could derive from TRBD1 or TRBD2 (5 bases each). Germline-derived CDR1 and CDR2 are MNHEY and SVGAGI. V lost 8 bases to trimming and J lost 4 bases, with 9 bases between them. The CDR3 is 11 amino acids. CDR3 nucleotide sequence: TGTGCCAGCGGGACCAAATACGAGCAGTACTTC. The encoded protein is CASGTKYEQYF.

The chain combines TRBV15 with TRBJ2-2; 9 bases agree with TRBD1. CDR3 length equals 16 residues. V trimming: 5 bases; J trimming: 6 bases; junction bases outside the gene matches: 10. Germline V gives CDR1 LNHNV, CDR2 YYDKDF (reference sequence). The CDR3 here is CATSGRGGTGSGELFF. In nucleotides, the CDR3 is TGTGCCACCAGCGGAAGAGGGGGGACAGGGTCCGGGGAGCTGTTTTTT.

CDR3: CASSRGGVDTEAFF. The CDR3 region has the DNA TGTGCCAGCAGCCGGGGAGGGGTGGACACTGAAGCTTTCTTT. The J gene is TRBJ1-1, the V gene TRBV7-9, with D tentatively TRBD1 (5 bases). Trimming cost V 5 bases and J 3 bases, with 13 bases left between them. Germline V gene lookup returns CDR1 SEHNR and CDR2 FQNEAQ (reference sequence). The CDR3 is 14 amino acids.

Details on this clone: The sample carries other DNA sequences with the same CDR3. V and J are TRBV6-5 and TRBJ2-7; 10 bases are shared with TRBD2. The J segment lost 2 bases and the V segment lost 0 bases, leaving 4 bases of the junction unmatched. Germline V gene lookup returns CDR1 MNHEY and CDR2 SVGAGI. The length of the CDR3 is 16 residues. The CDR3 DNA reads TGTGCCAGCAGTTACTCGACACTAGCGGGAACCTACGAGCAGTACTTC. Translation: CASSYSTLAGTYEQYF.